What follows are 27 T cell receptor beta chains derived from one specimen sequenced in a study of blood T cell repertoires in COVID-19. This table comes from immunoSEQ multiplex PCR, and its TCRdb copy is limited to in-frame clones, with some not included. Here the sample spans 250,000 to 300,000 clones, approximately 85% being singletons. What was sequenced was peripheral blood. These TCRs come from a man aged 50 to 59 with active or convalescent COVID-19.

This clone occurred a few times. The chain is built from TRBV5-1 and TRBJ1-2, with D unresolved. Germline V gene lookup returns CDR1 SGHRS and CDR2 YFSETQ. The CDR3 loop spans 16 amino acids. V was trimmed by 0 bases and J by 2 bases, leaving 14 bases between them. CDR3 coding DNA: TGCGCCAGCAGCTTGGGGCCCGGGAACGGGAACTATGGCTACACCTTC. Translated, it gives CASSLGPGNGNYGYTF.

J is TRBJ2-3 and V is TRBV10-3; 8 nucleotides line up with TRBD2. This CDR3 comprises 15 residues. Germline V lookup: CDR1 ENHRY, CDR2 SYGVKD. Unmatched junction bases numbered 11, after V lost 10 bases and J lost 2 bases. CDR3 sequence: CATLRSGGSTDTQYF. CDR3 DNA sequence: TGTGCCACCCTTAGGAGCGGGGGATCCACAGATACGCAGTATTTT.

This clone showed up just once. The V call is TRBV24-1, the J call TRBJ2-1, with 7 bases fitting TRBD1. J lost 0 bases, V lost 8 bases, and 6 bases had no gene match. Germline CDR1 reads KGHDR; CDR2 reads SFDVKD. CDR3 length equals 15 residues. The CDR3 here is CATTRQGCSYNEQFF. The CDR3, as DNA: TGTGCCACCACCCGACAGGGATGCTCCTACAATGAGCAGTTCTTC.

The CDR3 nucleotides are TGTGCCAGCACCCTCTCCATCGGACAGGGATATGGCTACACCTTC. Residues: CASTLSIGQGYGYTF. This sequence joins TRBV28 and TRBJ1-2; 8 positions match TRBD1. Per the germline V gene, CDR1 is MDHEN and CDR2 is SYDVKM. The CDR3 length is 15 residues. Losses at the gene ends were 7 bases for V and 5 bases for J; bases not matched to a gene: 12.

The J gene is TRBJ1-2, the V gene TRBV30; 9 bases agree with TRBD1. Per the germline V gene, CDR1 is GTSNPN and CDR2 is SVGIG (reference sequence). The trim removed 6 bases at V and 7 bases at J, leaving 3 bases unmatched. This CDR3 region has 11 residues. The CDR3 here is CACWTGVGYTF. Here the CDR3 DNA reads TGTGCCTGTTGGACAGGGGTTGGCTACACCTTC. Together with reference TRBV30 and TRBJ1-2, the CDR3 gives the full variable domain: SQTIHQWPATLVQPVGSPLSLECTVEGTSNPNLYWYRQAAGRGLQLLFYSVGIGQISSEVPQNLSASRPQDRQFILSSKKLLLSDSGFYLCACWTGVGYTFGSGTRLTVV.

This clone has more than one count but fewer than ten. The J gene is TRBJ2-5, the V gene TRBV10-3; 8 bases are a match to TRBD1. The germline V gene has CDR1 ENHRY and CDR2 SYGVKD. V shed 5 bases, J shed 4 bases, and the junction held 3 bases outside the gene matches. The CDR3 extends over 13 amino acids. The CDR3 loop reads CAISRGTGETQYF. The CDR3 DNA is TGTGCCATCAGTAGAGGGACAGGAGAGACCCAGTACTTC.

The rearrangement uses TRBV6-2 or TRBV6-3 and TRBJ2-1; 7 bases are shared with TRBD2. CDR3 size: 18 residues. J lost 2 bases, V lost 0 bases, and 10 bases had no gene match. The germline gives CDR1 MNHEY, CDR2 SVGEGT. CDR3 coding DNA: TGTGCCAGCAGTTACTCCCCCTGGACTAGTTTCACCTACAATGAGCAGTTCTTC. Amino acids: CASSYSPWTSFTYNEQFF.

CDR3 loop: CASSPLPSPSGRSEQFF. CDR3 bases: TGTGCCAGCAGCCCTCTACCCAGCCCTAGCGGGAGAAGTGAGCAGTTCTTC. The chain has TRBV27 and TRBJ2-1; 10 positions agree with TRBD2. This CDR3 region has 17 residues. Germline lookup yields CDR1 MNHEY and CDR2 SMNVEV (reference sequence). With V trimmed by 6 bases and J by 9 bases, 17 bases remained unmatched.

The chain uses TRBV4-3 and TRBJ2-2; D may be TRBD2 (6 bases). CDR1 LGHNA and CDR2 YSLEER come from the germline V gene. Trimming removed 3 bases at V and 0 bases at J, with 17 bases between. The CDR3 spans 18 residues. This CDR3 is CASSQNLPSVTNTGELFF. The DNA of the CDR3 is TGCGCCAGCAGCCAGAATCTTCCTAGCGTAACGAACACCGGGGAGCTGTTTTTT.

This clone has just a few counts. The V call is TRBV10-2, the J call TRBJ1-1; 7 bases are shared with TRBD1. V shed 6 bases and J 1 base; nucleotides not matched to a gene: 5. The CDR3 is 14 residues long. The germline CDR1 and CDR2 sequences are WSHSY and SAAADI. The DNA of the CDR3 is TGCGCCAGCAGAGAGGGACAGAAGAACACTGAAGCTTTCTTT. This encodes CASREGQKNTEAFF.

The chain has TRBV5-1 and TRBJ1-1; 8 positions agree with TRBD1. The CDR3 is 16 residues long. The germline V gene encodes CDR1 SGHRS and CDR2 YFSETQ. J lost 0 bases, V lost 2 bases, and 6 bases had no gene match. The CDR3 protein is CASSFYRGDMNTEAFF. The CDR3 DNA reads TGCGCCAGCAGCTTCTACAGGGGGGATATGAACACTGAAGCTTTCTTT. The whole variable domain, remainder taken from reference TRBV5-1 and TRBJ1-1, is KAGVTQTPRYLIKTRGQQVTLSCSPISGHRSVSWYQQTPGQGLQFLFEYFSETQRNKGNFPGRFSGRQFSNSRSEMNVSTLELGDSALYLCASSFYRGDMNTEAFFGQGTRLTVV.

The chain is built from TRBV6-5 and TRBJ2-7; TRBD2 aligns across 8 bases. Germline trimming cut 2 bases from V and 0 bases from J; bases unmatched to any gene: 6. The CDR3 has 16 amino acids. Germline CDR1 is MNHEY and CDR2 is SVGAGI. This CDR3 reads CASSYTYSGVSYEQYF. The CDR3 DNA is TGTGCCAGCAGTTACACCTATAGCGGGGTCTCCTACGAGCAGTACTTC.

The chain joins TRBV7-3 to TRBJ2-1; D may be TRBD2 (5 bases). In germline, CDR1 is SGHTA, CDR2 FQGTGA. Deletions cut 2 bases from V and 4 bases from J, with 15 bases between. The CDR3 totals 16 residues. In DNA form, the CDR3 reads TGTGCCAGCAGCTTAGTGAGCAGTGAGGGTTACAATGAGCAGTTCTTC. Its translation is CASSLVSSEGYNEQFF.

This clone has a single count. CDR3 amino acids: CASSEGRDPGTDTQYF. The CDR3 DNA follows: TGTGCCAGCAGTGAAGGGCGGGATCCGGGCACAGATACGCAGTATTTT. V usage is TRBV2 and J usage is TRBJ2-3, with a possible D match to TRBD2 (6 bases). This CDR3 is 16 amino acids long. CDR1 and CDR2 (germline): SNHLY, FYNNEI. The V end lost 1 base, the J end lost 1 base, and 12 bases lay between the germline ends.

This clone was observed once. The CDR3 DNA follows: TGTGCCAGCAGCGAAACCCCCCGGAGCAATCAGCCCCAGCATTTT. It encodes CASSETPRSNQPQHF. The chain employs TRBV3-1 (or the pseudogene TRBV3-2) and TRBJ1-5; D gene unclear. The V end was cut by 5 bases, the J end by 1 base, with 12 bases between. The germline V gene encodes CDR1 LGHDT and CDR2 YNNKEL (reference sequence). The CDR3 loop spans 15 amino acids.

Only a few counts were recorded for this clone. The genes are TRBV6-2 or TRBV6-3 and TRBJ2-7, with 8 bases matching TRBD2. The CDR3 runs 19 residues. Per the germline V gene, CDR1 is MNHEY and CDR2 is SVGEGT. Trimming took 0 bases from V and 3 from J; bases not matched to a gene: 16. This chain's CDR3 is CASSYSKGTSGYLGYEQYF. CDR3 in DNA: TGTGCCAGCAGTTACTCGAAGGGCACTAGCGGCTACTTAGGCTACGAGCAGTACTTC.

V gene TRBV5-1 combines with J gene TRBJ2-3; 16 bases agree with TRBD2. Germline V CDR1 and CDR2: SGHRS, YFSETQ. After removal of 4 bases from V and 5 bases from J, the junction contained 13 bases not matched to a gene. There are 19 residues in the CDR3. CDR3 coding DNA: TGCGCCAGCAGCCACGAGGGGACTAGCGGGAGGGTCTTCGGAGATACGCAGTATTTT. Residues: CASSHEGTSGRVFGDTQYF.

The chain has TRBV19 and TRBJ1-3; TRBD1 is a possible D gene (5 bases). Germline values: CDR1 LNHDA, CDR2 SQIVND (reference sequence). Trimming shortened V by 5 bases and J by 2 bases, and 7 bases separated the two germline ends. The CDR3 covers 13 residues. The CDR3 coding sequence is TGTGCCAGTAGTGTCAGGGCTGGAAACACCATATATTTT. This encodes CASSVRAGNTIYF.

This sequence joins TRBV5-1 and TRBJ2-1, with 9 bases matching TRBD1. CDR3 length: 18 amino acids. The ends lost 4 bases at V and 10 bases at J; junction bases unmatched: 21. Germline-derived CDR1 and CDR2 are SGHRS and YFSETQ. CDR3 DNA sequence: TGCGCCAGCAGCAGGGTCTACACGGGACAGGGCACCTCCGGCGAGCAGTTCTTC. Amino acid sequence: CASSRVYTGQGTSGEQFF.

The V gene is TRBV6-2 or TRBV6-3, the J gene TRBJ1-2; tentative D call: TRBD1 (6 bases). This CDR3 has 13 residues. Germline V CDR1 and CDR2: MNHEY, SVGEGT. With 4 bases removed from V and 8 bases from J, the gap between germline ends came to 14 bases. The CDR3: CASSSERTAGYTF. Written as DNA, the CDR3 is TGTGCCAGCAGTTCCGAGCGGACAGCGGGCTACACCTTC.

V usage is TRBV28 and J usage is TRBJ2-7, with a tentative D call TRBD1 (6 bases). Trimming removed 4 bases from V and 2 bases from J, with 21 bases in between. CDR1 and CDR2 (germline): MDHEN, SYDVKM. This CDR3 contains 17 residues. CDR3 residues: CASSSPGHRAQTYEQYF. The CDR3 DNA reads as TGTGCCAGCAGTTCGCCGGGACACAGGGCCCAAACCTACGAGCAGTACTTC.

CDR3 amino acids: CASSLVEHRVYNEQFF. CDR3 nucleotides: TGTGCCAGCAGCTTAGTCGAGCACAGGGTATACAATGAGCAGTTCTTC. The chain couples TRBV7-6 to TRBJ2-1; D possibly corresponds to TRBD1 (6 bases). Per the germline V gene, CDR1 is SGHVS and CDR2 is FNYEAQ. There are 16 residues in the CDR3. Trimming removed 1 base at V and 4 bases at J, with 14 bases between.

This clone has just one count. J is TRBJ1-4 and V is TRBV6-5; no definite D call. The CDR3 length is 14 residues. V was clipped by 8 bases and J by 7 bases, with 17 bases between them. Germline loops: CDR1 MNHEY, CDR2 SVGAGI. As DNA, the CDR3 is TGTGCCAGCCAGGAGGGTACGGGGAGTGAAAAACTGTTTTTT. Protein: CASQEGTGSEKLFF.

The chain carries TRBV5-8 and TRBJ2-2; maybe TRBD1 (6 bases). V gave up 4 bases and J gave up 7 bases, with 14 bases separating them. This CDR3 comprises 14 residues. The germline V gene encodes CDR1 SGHTS and CDR2 YDEGEE. The CDR3 protein is CASSPRQVYGELFF. The CDR3 region has the DNA TGTGCCAGCAGCCCGAGACAGGTTTACGGGGAGCTGTTTTTT.

This chain joins TRBV21-1 and TRBJ1-1; the D segment call TRBD1 is taken from the table without a DNA check. TRBV21-1 is shown as a pseudogene. The CDR3 loop spans 17 amino acids. The CDR3 DNA reads TGTGCCAGCACCCCCCCCCAACAGGGGGCCCGGAACACTGAAGCTTTCTTT. This encodes CASTPPQQGARNTEAFF.

The rearrangement joins TRBV5-1 to TRBJ2-3, with D possibly being TRBD1 (6 bases). Trimming took off 2 bases at V and 1 base at J, with 11 bases between the two ends. The CDR3 extends over 15 amino acids. Per the germline V gene, CDR1 is SGHRS and CDR2 is YFSETQ. The CDR3 sequence: CASSFQGFGTDTQYF. The CDR3 DNA reads as TGCGCCAGCAGCTTCCAGGGGTTCGGCACAGATACGCAGTATTTT.

The chain joins TRBV6-5 to TRBJ2-2, with 7 nucleotides matching TRBD1. Germline CDR1 is MNHEY and CDR2 is SVGAGI. The CDR3 consists of 14 residues. V was pared by 6 bases and J by 1 base, with 2 bases of the junction left unmatched. In DNA, the CDR3 is TGTGCCAGCAGGTACAGGGGGAACACCGGGGAGCTGTTTTTT. Translated, it gives CASRYRGNTGELFF.